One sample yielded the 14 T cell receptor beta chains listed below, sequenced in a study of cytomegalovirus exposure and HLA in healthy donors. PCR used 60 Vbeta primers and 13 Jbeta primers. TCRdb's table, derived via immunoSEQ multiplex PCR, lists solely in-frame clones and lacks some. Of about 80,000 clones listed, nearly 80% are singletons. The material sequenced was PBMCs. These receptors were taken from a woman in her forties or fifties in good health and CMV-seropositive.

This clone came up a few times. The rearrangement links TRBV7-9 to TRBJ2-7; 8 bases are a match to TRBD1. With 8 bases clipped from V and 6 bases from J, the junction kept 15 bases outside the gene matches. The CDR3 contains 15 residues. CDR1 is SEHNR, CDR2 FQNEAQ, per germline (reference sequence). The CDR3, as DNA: TGTGCCAGCGGATCCCCAGGGGGCGGAAGGAGCGAGCAGTACTTC. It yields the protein CASGSPGGGRSEQYF.

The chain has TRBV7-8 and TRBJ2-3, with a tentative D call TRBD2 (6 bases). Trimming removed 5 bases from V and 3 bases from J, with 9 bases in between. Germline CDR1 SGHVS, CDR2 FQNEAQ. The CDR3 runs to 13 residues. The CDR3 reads CASSIGRTDTQYF. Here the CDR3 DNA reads TGTGCCAGCAGCATCGGGAGAACAGATACGCAGTATTTT.

The CDR3 spells CASRTSPSGTGELFF. In nucleotides, the CDR3 is TGCGCCAGCAGAACCTCCCCTAGCGGCACCGGGGAGCTGTTTTTT. This chain connects TRBV5-1 to TRBJ2-2; 7 positions agree with TRBD2. Looked up from germline, CDR1 is SGHRS and CDR2 is YFSETQ. This CDR3 is 15 amino acids long. The junction had 8 bases not matched to a gene; V was cut back by 5 bases and J by 4 bases.

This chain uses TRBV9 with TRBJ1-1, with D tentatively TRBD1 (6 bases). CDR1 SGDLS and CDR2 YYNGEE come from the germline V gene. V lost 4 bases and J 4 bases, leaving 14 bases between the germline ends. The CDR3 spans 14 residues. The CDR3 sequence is CASSMHRDGTEAFF. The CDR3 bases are TGTGCCAGCAGCATGCACAGGGATGGCACTGAAGCTTTCTTT.

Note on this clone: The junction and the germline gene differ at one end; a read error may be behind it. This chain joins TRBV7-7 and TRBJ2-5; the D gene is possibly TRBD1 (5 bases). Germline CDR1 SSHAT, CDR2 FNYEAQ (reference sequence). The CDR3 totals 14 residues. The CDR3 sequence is CASSLGQGQETQYF. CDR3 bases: TGTGCTAGCAGCTTGGGGCAGGGCCAAGAGACCCAGTACTTC. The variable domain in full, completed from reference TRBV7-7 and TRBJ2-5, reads GAGVSQSPRYKVTKRGQDVTLRCDPISSHATLYWYQQALGQGPEFLTYFNYEAQPDKSGLPSDRFSAERPEGSISTLTIQRTEQRDSAMYRCASSLGQGQETQYFGPGTRLLVL.

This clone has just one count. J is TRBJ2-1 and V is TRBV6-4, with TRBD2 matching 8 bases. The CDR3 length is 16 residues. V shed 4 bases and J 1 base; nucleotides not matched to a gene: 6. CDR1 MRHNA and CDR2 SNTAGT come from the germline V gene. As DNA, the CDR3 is TGTGCCAGCAGTGGGGTAGCGGGGATATCCTACAATGAGCAGTTCTTC. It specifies CASSGVAGISYNEQFF.

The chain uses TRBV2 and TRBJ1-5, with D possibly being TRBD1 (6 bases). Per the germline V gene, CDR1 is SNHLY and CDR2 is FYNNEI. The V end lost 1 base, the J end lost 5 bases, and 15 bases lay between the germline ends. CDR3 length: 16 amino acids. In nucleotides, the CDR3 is TGTGCCAGCAGTGAAGGGAACAGGGCTAGTTATCAGCCCCAGCATTTT. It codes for CASSEGNRASYQPQHF.

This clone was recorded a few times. CDR3 residues: CASSLGGAGASTNEQFF. For the CDR3, the DNA is TGTGCCAGCAGCTTGGGAGGAGCGGGAGCATCCACCAATGAGCAGTTCTTC. The rearrangement uses TRBV7-6 and TRBJ2-1, with TRBD2 matching over 8 bases. Per germline, CDR1 SGHVS and CDR2 FNYEAQ. CDR3 size: 17 residues. V dropped 3 bases and J dropped 6; count of bases not matched to a gene: 13. Together with reference TRBV7-6 and TRBJ2-1, the CDR3 gives the full variable domain: GAGVSQSPRYKVTKRGQDVALRCDPISGHVSLYWYRQALGQGPEFLTYFNYEAQQDKSGLPNDRFSAERPEGSISTLTIQRTEQRDSAMYRCASSLGGAGASTNEQFFGPGTRLTVL.

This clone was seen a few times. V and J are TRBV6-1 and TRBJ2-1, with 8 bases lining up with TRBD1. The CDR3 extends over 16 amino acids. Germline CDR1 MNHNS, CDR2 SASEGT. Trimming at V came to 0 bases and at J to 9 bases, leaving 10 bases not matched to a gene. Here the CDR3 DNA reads TGTGCCAGCAGTGAAGCGAGGAGACAGGGGAAAGGTGAGCAGTTCTTC. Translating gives CASSEARRQGKGEQFF.

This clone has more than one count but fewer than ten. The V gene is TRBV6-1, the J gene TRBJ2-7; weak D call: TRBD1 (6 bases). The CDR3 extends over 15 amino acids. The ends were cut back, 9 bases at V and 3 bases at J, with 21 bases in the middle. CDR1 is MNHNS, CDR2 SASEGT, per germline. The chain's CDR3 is CASRDRTSSVYEQYF. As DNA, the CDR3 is TGTGCCAGTAGAGACAGGACCTCGAGCGTCTACGAGCAGTACTTC.

CDR3 sequence (DNA): TGTGCCAGCAGCCCGGGGGAGGTCCCACACAATGAGCAGTTCTTC. Amino acids: CASSPGEVPHNEQFF. The chain uses TRBV7-2 and TRBJ2-1; the D gene is possibly TRBD2 (6 bases). Per the germline V gene, CDR1 is SGHTA and CDR2 is FQGNSA. The CDR3 extends over 15 amino acids. Deletions cut 5 bases from V and 5 bases from J, with 16 bases between.

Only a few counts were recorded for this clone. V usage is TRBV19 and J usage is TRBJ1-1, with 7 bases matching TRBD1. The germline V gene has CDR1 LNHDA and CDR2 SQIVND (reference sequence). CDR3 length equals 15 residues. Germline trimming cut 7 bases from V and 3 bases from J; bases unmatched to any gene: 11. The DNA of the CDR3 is TGTGCCAGTATTAGCATTGGGACAGCGGACACTGAAGCTTTCTTT. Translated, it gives CASISIGTADTEAFF.

CDR3 protein: CASSPRQELDTQYF. In DNA, the CDR3 is TGTGCCAGCTCACCACGCCAGGAATTAGATACGCAGTATTTT. This sequence joins TRBV18 and TRBJ2-3, with unresolved D. V lost 1 base and J lost 5, with 10 bases in between. This CDR3 is 14 amino acids long. Germline V CDR1 and CDR2: KGHSH, LQKENI.

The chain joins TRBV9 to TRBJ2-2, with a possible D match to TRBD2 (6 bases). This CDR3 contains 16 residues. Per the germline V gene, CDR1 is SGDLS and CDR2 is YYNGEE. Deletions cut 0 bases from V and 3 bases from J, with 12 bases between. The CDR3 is CASSVDASVYTGELFF. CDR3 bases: TGTGCCAGCAGCGTAGACGCTAGCGTATACACCGGGGAGCTGTTTTTT.